This is a list of T cell receptor beta chains from one sample in a study of blood T cell repertoires in COVID-19. TCRdb keeps only in-frame clones here, not all; method: immunoSEQ multiplex PCR. The profile covers around 180,000 clones, with around 89% appearing a single time and around 25% taken by the ten largest. The sequenced material came from peripheral blood. The receptors stem from a man aged 60 to 75 with acute or convalescent COVID-19. CDR3s include the opening cysteine and the closing phenylalanine or tryptophan. A D gene is named only where the DNA matches it firmly. Not all rows give a size; the values are once, few, many and, for expanded clones, a class.

TRBV2	TRBD2	NA	TRBJ2-5	CASSEVGLAGEEVETQYF	TGTGCCAGCAGTGAAGTAGGGCTAGCGGGGGAGGAAGTCGAGACCCAGTACTTC
TRBV24-1	NA	NA	TRBJ2-3	CATSDLRDTQYF	TGTGCCACCAGTGATTTGCGTGATACGCAGTATTTT
TRBV28	NA	NA	TRBJ1-5	CASSLGQNNQPQHF	TGTGCCAGCAGTTTAGGACAGAACAATCAGCCCCAGCATTTT
TRBV7-8	NA	NA	TRBJ2-5	CASSLAYGSQETQYF	TGTGCCAGCAGCTTAGCGTACGGGAGCCAAGAGACCCAGTACTTC
TRBV7-6	NA	NA	TRBJ2-3	CASSSPRRGDTQYF	TGTGCCAGCAGCTCCCCGAGGAGGGGAGATACGCAGTATTTT
TRBV30	TRBD1	NA	TRBJ1-4	CAWSGQVKEKLFF	TGTGCCTGGAGCGGACAGGTCAAGGAAAAACTGTTTTTT
TRBV6-2/TRBV6-3	NA	NA	TRBJ2-5	CASSWPGRETQYF	TGTGCCAGCAGTTGGCCGGGGAGAGAGACCCAGTACTTC
TRBV3-1/TRBV3-2	TRBD1	NA	TRBJ1-4	CASSLTGGDEKLFF	TGTGCCAGCAGTCTTACAGGGGGCGATGAAAAACTGTTTTTT
TRBV30	NA	NA	TRBJ1-3	CAWSPGDHSGNTIYF	TGTGCCTGGAGTCCAGGGGACCACTCTGGAAACACCATATATTTT
TRBV19	TRBD1	NA	TRBJ1-4	CASSSTGVDTNEKLFF	TGTGCCAGTAGTTCAACAGGGGTGGATACTAATGAAAAACTGTTTTTT
TRBV28	NA	NA	TRBJ1-2	CASSLRSYGYTF	TGTGCCAGCAGTTTACGGAGCTATGGCTACACCTTC
TRBV5-6	NA	NA	TRBJ1-3	CASSLAGEGTSGNTIYF	TGTGCCAGCAGCTTGGCCGGAGAGGGCACCTCTGGAAACACCATATATTTT
TRBV24-1	TRBD1	NA	TRBJ2-2	CATSATGGRTGELFF	TGTGCCACCAGTGCCACAGGGGGCCGGACCGGGGAGCTGTTTTTT
TRBV7-3	NA	NA	TRBJ2-1	CASSLGQVQNNEQFF	TGTGCCAGCAGCCTGGGGCAGGTTCAGAACAATGAGCAGTTCTTC
TRBV10-1	TRBD1	NA	TRBJ1-5	CASSPTGNQPQHF	TGCGCCAGCAGCCCGACAGGGAATCAGCCCCAGCATTTT
TRBV18	NA	NA	TRBJ1-4	CASSKGVVNEKLFF	TGTGCCAGCTCAAAGGGAGTAGTTAATGAAAAACTGTTTTTT
TRBV12-3/TRBV12-4	NA	NA	TRBJ2-2	CASSRSATGELFF	TGTGCCAGCAGCCGTAGCGCCACCGGGGAGCTGTTTTTT
TRBV27	NA	NA	TRBJ2-5	CASSHRVGETQYF	TGTGCCAGCAGTCACAGGGTCGGAGAGACCCAGTACTTC
TRBV19	NA	NA	TRBJ1-2	CASRATVSVGYGYTF	TGTGCCAGTAGGGCGACAGTCAGCGTCGGCTATGGCTACACCTTC
TRBV7-3	TRBD2	NA	TRBJ2-3	CASSLGSGVADTQYF	TGTGCCAGCAGCCTTGGAAGCGGGGTCGCAGATACGCAGTATTTT
TRBV7-9	TRBD1	NA	TRBJ1-1	CASSPPDRVVTEAFF	TGTGCCAGCAGCCCCCCGGACAGGGTGGTAACTGAAGCTTTCTTT
TRBV27	NA	few	TRBJ2-1	CASSLETFSSYNEQFF	TGTGCCAGCAGTTTAGAAACCTTTAGCTCCTACAATGAGCAGTTCTTC
TRBV24-1	TRBD2	NA	TRBJ2-1	CATSDRTSGRSNEQFF	TGTGCCACCAGTGATCGGACTAGCGGGAGGTCCAATGAGCAGTTCTTC
TRBV3-1/TRBV3-2	NA	NA	TRBJ1-2	CASSQNNQYYGYTF	TGTGCCAGCAGCCAAAATAACCAGTACTATGGCTACACCTTC
TRBV30	TRBD1	NA	TRBJ1-6	CAWRTRQGFNSPLHF	TGTGCCTGGAGGACGAGACAGGGGTTCAATTCACCCCTCCACTTT
TRBV27	TRBD2	NA	TRBJ2-3	CASSAPMGLAGGTDTQYF	TGTGCCAGCAGTGCACCTATGGGACTAGCGGGGGGCACAGATACGCAGTATTTT
TRBV5-1	NA	NA	TRBJ2-5	CASSFRGETQYF	TGCGCCAGCAGCTTCAGGGGAGAGACCCAGTACTTC
TRBV7-3	NA	NA	TRBJ2-1	CASSLEGVAYNEQFF	TGTGCCAGCAGCTTAGAGGGGGTAGCCTACAATGAGCAGTTCTTC
TRBV19	TRBD1	NA	TRBJ2-6	CASSMRTGVSGANVLTF	TGTGCCAGTAGTATGCGGACAGGGGTGTCTGGGGCCAACGTCCTGACTTTC
TRBV29-1	NA	NA	TRBJ1-2	CSVRGGHGYTF	TGCAGCGTTAGGGGAGGGCATGGCTACACCTTC
TRBV5-1	TRBD1	NA	TRBJ1-1	CASWRTGDRAFF	TGCGCCAGCTGGAGGACAGGGGATCGAGCTTTCTTT
TRBV5-1	NA	NA	TRBJ1-4	CASSAGLTTNEKLFF	TGCGCCAGCAGCGCGGGCCTTACAACTAATGAAAAACTGTTTTTT